The present T cell receptor (beta chain) was sequenced within a study of blood T cell repertoires in COVID-19. In the study overall: Sample material is recorded as cDNA or gDNA derived from T cells, B-cell-depleted T cells, or PBMCs.

This clone was observed a few times. In the authors' workflow: Quantification of nucleated cells was approximated via reference gene primer amplification. Produced via immunoSEQ multiplex PCR; TCRdb's table is partial and in-frame only. The V and J calls and the clone size are those of that table, but D and trimming were determined from the DNA. The profile shows 60,000 to 70,000 clones, 70% to 90% of them singletons. Input material: peripheral blood. The source is a woman of 80 years or more with active COVID-19.

The CDR3 bases are TGTGCCAGCTCACCCCCAGCGGACATTCAGTACTTC. It codes for CASSPPADIQYF. The J gene is TRBJ2-4, the V gene TRBV18; perhaps TRBD2 as D (5 bases). Germline-derived CDR1 and CDR2 are KGHSH and LQKENI. This CDR3 region has 12 residues. The V end was cut by 3 bases, the J end by 8 bases, with 8 bases between.